The clone carrying this T cell receptor beta chain has a single count. Antigen unknown. The junction departs from the called germline gene at one end, perhaps through a read error. The iRepertoire nested amplicon-rescue multiplex PCR amplified TCR alpha and beta CDR3s from RNA. TCRdb re-called the multiplex PCR reads through MiXCR, storing one row per CDR3 protein. The data hold about 130,000 distinct CDR3 sequences, with about 25% observed a single time. This sample is part of a study of glioma-infiltrating T cells. The study, taken as a whole, reports: Gliomas, especially low-grade, showed above-expected tissue-blood divergence; non-neoplastic patients showed below.

Germline-derived CDR1 and CDR2 are SGHRS and YFSETQ. CDR3 length equals 16 residues. The chain has TRBV5-1 and TRBJ1-6; no firm D call. The specimen sequenced was glioma tissue, nonneoplastic brain tissue, or PBMCs (not recorded which). The TCR comes from a human donor with low-grade glioma or glioblastoma, undergoing nonglioma brain surgery, or in good health (not recorded which). CDR3 DNA: TGCGCCAGCAGTAGCCTCCAGGAACCCAATAATTCACCCCCCCACTTT. Translation gives CASSSLQEPNNSPPHF.